One and the same sample provided the 2 T cell receptor beta chains below, sequenced in a study of neurological immune-mediated disorders. MiXCR was run by TCRdb on the 5' RACE reads, yielding one entry per CDR3 protein. The data show around 70,000 distinct CDR3 sequences, around 3% seen once. Sequenced material: PBMCs. These receptor sequences come from a woman aged 45-60 years with multiple sclerosis.

This clonotype was seen repeatedly, ten times or more. The genes are TRBV6-5 and TRBJ2-7; 9 nucleotides match TRBD1. There are 16 residues in the CDR3. Germline values: CDR1 MNHEY, CDR2 SVGAGI. Trimming took 3 bases from V and 1 from J; bases not matched to a gene: 7. The CDR3 DNA sequence: TGTGCCAGCAGTTATACAGGGGGCGGAAGGTCCTACGAGCAGTACTTC. Amino acid sequence: CASSYTGGGRSYEQYF.

This clonotype was counted between two and nine times. This chain joins TRBV5-4 and TRBJ2-3; D possibly corresponds to TRBD1 (6 bases). CDR3 size: 15 residues. Trimming stripped 4 bases from V and 6 bases from J, with 18 bases between. Germline loops: CDR1 SGHNT, CDR2 YYREEE (reference sequence). The CDR3 nucleotides are TGTGCCAGCAGCCTGGGGGCCGGTGGGGCCGATACGCAGTATTTT. This translates into CASSLGAGGADTQYF.